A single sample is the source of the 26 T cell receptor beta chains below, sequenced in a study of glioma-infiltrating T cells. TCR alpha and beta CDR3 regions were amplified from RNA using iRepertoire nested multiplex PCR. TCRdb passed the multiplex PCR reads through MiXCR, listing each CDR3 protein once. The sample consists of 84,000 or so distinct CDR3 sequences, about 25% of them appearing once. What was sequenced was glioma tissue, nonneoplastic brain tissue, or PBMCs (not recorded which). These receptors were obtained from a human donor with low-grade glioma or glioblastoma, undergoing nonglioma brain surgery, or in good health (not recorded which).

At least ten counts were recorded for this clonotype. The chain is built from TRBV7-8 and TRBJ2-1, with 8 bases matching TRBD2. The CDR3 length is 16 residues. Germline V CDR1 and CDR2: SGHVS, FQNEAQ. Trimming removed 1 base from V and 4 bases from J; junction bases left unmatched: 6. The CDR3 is CASSLGAGLVYNEQFF. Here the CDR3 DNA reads TGTGCCAGCAGCTTAGGAGCGGGACTAGTATACAATGAGCAGTTCTTC. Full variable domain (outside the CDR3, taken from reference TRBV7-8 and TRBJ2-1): GAGVSQSPRYKVAKRGQDVALRCDPISGHVSLFWYQQALGQGPEFLTYFQNEAQLDKSGLPSDRFFAERPEGSVSTLKIQRTQQEDSAVYLCASSLGAGLVYNEQFFGPGTRLTVL.

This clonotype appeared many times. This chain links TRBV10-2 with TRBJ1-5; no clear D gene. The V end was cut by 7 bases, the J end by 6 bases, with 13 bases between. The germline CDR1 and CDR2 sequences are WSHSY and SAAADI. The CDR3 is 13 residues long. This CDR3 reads CASKESLAQPQHF. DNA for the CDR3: TGCGCCAGCAAGGAGTCACTGGCTCAGCCCCAGCATTTT.

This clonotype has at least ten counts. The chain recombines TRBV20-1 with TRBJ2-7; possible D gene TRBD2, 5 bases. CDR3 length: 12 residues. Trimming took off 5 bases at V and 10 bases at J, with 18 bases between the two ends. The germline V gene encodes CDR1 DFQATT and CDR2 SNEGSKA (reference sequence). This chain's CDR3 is CSAQTPAGPQYF. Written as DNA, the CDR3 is TGCAGTGCTCAAACCCCGGCGGGCCCACAGTACTTC.

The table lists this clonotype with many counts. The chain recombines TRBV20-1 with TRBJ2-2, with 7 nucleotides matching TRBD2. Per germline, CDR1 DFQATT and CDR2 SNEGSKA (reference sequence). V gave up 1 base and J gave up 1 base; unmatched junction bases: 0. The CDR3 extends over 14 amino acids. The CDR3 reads CSARAGGNTGELFF. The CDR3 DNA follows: TGCAGTGCTAGAGCGGGAGGGAACACCGGGGAGCTGTTTTTT.

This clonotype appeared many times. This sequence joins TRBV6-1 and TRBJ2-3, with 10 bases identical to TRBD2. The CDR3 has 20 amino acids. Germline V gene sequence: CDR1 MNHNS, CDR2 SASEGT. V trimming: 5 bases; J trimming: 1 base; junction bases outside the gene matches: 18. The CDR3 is CASSLKSFPLAGVGTDTQYF. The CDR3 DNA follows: TGTGCCAGCAGTCTAAAGAGTTTCCCTCTAGCGGGGGTTGGCACAGATACGCAGTATTTT.

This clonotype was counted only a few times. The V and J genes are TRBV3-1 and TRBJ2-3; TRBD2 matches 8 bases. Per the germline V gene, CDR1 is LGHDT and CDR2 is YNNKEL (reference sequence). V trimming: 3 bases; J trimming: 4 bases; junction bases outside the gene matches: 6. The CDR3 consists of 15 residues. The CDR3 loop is CASSHPAGGPDTQYF. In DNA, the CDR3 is TGTGCCAGCAGCCACCCCGCGGGGGGACCAGATACGCAGTATTTT.

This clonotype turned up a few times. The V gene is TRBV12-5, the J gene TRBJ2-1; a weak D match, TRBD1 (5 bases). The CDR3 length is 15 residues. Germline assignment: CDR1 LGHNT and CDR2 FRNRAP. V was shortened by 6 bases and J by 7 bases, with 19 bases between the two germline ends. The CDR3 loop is CASGYPEAGSNEQFF. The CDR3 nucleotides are TGTGCTAGTGGCTACCCCGAGGCAGGGTCGAATGAGCAGTTCTTC.

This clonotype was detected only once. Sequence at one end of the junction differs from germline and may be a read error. In DNA form, the CDR3 reads TGTGTCAGCAGCTCCGGACAGCACTACGAGCGGTACTTC. It yields the protein CVSSSGQHYERYF. V gene TRBV11-3 combines with J gene TRBJ2-7; tentatively, D is TRBD1 (6 bases). Looked up from germline, CDR1 is SGHNT and CDR2 is YENEEA. This CDR3 spans 13 amino acids. The entire variable domain, with the rest obtained from reference TRBV11-3 and TRBJ2-7, is as follows: EAGVVQSPRYKIIEKKQPVAFWCNPISGHNTLYWYLQNLGQGPELLIRYENEEAVDDSQLPKDRFSAERLKGVDSTLKIQPAELGDSAVYLCVSSSGQHYERYFGPGTRLTVT.

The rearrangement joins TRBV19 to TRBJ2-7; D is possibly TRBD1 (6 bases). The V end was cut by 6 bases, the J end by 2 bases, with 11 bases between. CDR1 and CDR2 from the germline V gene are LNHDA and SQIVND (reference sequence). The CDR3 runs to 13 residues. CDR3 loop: CASRRQGTYEQYF. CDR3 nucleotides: TGTGCCAGTAGGAGGCAGGGGACCTACGAGCAGTACTTC.

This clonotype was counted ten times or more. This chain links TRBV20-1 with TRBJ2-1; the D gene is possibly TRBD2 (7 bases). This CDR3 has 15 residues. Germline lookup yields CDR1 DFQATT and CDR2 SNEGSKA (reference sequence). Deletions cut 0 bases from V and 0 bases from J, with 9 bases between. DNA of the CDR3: TGCAGTGCTAGAGATGGGGGGGCCTCCTACAATGAGCAGTTCTTC. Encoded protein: CSARDGGASYNEQFF.

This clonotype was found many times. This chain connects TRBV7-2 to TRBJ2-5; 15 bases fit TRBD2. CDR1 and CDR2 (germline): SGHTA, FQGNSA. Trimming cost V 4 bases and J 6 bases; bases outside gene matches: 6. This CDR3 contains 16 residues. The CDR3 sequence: CASSSGLAGGLKTQYF. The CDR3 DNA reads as TGTGCCAGCAGCTCCGGACTAGCGGGGGGGCTAAAGACCCAGTACTTC. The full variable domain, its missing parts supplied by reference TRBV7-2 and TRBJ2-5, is GAGVSQSPSNKVTEKGKDVELRCDPISGHTALYWYRQSLGQGLEFLIYFQGNSAPDKSGLPSDRFSAERTGGSVSTLTIQRTQQEDSAVYLCASSSGLAGGLKTQYFGPGTRLLVL.

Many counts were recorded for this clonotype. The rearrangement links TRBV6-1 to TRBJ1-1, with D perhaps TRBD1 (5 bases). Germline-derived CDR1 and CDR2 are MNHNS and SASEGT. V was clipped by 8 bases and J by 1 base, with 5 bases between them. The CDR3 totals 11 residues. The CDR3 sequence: CASGGNTEAFF. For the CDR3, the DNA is TGTGCCAGCGGGGGGAACACTGAAGCTTTCTTT.

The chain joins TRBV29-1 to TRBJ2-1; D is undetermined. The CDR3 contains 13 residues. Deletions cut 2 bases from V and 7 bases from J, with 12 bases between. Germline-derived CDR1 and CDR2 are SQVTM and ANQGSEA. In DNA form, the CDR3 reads TGCAGCGTTGAAATTCCGGAGCGAAATGAGCAGTTCTTC. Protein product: CSVEIPERNEQFF.

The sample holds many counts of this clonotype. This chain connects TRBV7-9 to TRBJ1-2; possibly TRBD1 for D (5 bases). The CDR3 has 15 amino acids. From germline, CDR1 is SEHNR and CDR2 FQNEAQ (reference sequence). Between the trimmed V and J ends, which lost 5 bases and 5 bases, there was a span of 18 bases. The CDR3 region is CASSKETRQTYGYTF. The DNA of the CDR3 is TGTGCCAGCAGCAAAGAGACTAGACAGACTTATGGCTACACCTTC.

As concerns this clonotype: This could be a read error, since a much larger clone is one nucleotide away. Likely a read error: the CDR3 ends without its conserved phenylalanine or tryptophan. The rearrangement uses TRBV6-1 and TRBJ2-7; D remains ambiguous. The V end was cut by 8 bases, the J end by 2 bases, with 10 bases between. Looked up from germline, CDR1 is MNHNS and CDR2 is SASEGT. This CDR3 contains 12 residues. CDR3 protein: CASQGSPYEQYL. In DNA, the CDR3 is TGTGCCAGCCAAGGGTCCCCCTACGAGCAGTACCTC.

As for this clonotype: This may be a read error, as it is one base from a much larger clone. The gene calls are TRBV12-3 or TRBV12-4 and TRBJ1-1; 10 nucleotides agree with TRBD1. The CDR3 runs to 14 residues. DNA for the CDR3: TGTGCCAGCAGGGGACAGGGGCTGAACAATGAAGCTTTCTTT. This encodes CASRGQGLNNEAFF.

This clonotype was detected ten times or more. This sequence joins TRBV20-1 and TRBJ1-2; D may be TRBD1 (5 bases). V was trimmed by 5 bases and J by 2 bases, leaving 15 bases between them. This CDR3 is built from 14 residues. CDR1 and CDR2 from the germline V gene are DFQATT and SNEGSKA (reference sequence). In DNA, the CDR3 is TGCAGTGCTCGTGATGTACGGGGCAACTATGGCTACACCTTC. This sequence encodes CSARDVRGNYGYTF.

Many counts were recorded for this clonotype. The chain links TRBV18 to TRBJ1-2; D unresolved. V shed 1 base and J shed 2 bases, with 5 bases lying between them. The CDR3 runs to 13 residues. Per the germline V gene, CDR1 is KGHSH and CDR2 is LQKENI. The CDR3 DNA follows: TGTGCCAGCTCACCACTGGACAACTATGGCTACACCTTC. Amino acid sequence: CASSPLDNYGYTF.

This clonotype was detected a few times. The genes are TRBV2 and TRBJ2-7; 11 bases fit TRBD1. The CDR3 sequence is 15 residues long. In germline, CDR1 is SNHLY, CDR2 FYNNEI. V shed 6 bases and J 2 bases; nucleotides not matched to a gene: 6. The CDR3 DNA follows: TGTGCCAGCAGCTTCGGACAGGGGGCACCCTACGAGCAGTACTTC. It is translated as CASSFGQGAPYEQYF. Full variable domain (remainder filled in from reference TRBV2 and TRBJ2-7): EPEVTQTPSHQVTQMGQEVILRCVPISNHLYFYWYRQILGQKVEFLVSFYNNEISEKSEIFDDQFSVERPDGSNFTLKIRSTKLEDSAMYFCASSFGQGAPYEQYFGPGTRLTVT.

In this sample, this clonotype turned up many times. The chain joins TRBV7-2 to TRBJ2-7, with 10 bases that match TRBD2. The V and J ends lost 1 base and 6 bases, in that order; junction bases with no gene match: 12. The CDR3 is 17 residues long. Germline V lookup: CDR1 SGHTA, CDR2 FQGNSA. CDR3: CASSLGRGSGRQGEQYF. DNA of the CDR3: TGTGCCAGCAGCTTAGGGAGGGGTAGCGGGAGGCAGGGCGAGCAGTACTTC.

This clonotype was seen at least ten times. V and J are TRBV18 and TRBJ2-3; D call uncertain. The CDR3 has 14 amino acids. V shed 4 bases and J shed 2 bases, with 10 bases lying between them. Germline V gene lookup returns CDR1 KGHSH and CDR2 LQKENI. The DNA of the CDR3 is TGTGCCAGCTCACTTGACACCTCCACAGATACGCAGTATTTT. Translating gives CASSLDTSTDTQYF. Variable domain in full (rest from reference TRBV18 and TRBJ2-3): NAGVMQNPRHLVRRRGQEARLRCSPMKGHSHVYWYRQLPEEGLKFMVYLQKENIIDESGMPKERFSAEFPKEGPSILRIQQVVRGDSAAYFCASSLDTSTDTQYFGPGTRLTVL.

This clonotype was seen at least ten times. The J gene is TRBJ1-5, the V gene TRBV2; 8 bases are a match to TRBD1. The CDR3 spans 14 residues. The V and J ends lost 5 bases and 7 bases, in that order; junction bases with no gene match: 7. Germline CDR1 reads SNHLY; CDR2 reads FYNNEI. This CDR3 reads CASSPDRVGQPQHF. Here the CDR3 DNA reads TGTGCCAGCAGTCCGGACAGGGTCGGGCAGCCCCAGCATTTT.

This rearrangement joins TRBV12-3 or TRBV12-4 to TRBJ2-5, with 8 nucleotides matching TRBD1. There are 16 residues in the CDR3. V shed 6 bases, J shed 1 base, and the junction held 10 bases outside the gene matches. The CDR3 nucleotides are TGTGCCAGCAGACTCCTAGGGACAGGTACCCAAGAGACCCAGTACTTC. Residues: CASRLLGTGTQETQYF.

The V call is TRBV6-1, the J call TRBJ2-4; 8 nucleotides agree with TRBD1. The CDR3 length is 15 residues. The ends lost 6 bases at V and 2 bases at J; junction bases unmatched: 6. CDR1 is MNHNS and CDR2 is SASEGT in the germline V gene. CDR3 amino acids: CASRPNRGSKNIQYF. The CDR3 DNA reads TGTGCCAGCAGACCTAACAGGGGGTCCAAAAACATTCAGTACTTC.

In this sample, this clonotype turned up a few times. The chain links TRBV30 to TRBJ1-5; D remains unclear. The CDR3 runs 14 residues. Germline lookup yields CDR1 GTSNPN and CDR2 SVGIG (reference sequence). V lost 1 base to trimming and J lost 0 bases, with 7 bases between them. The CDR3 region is CAWSGGYSNQPQHF. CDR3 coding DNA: TGTGCCTGGAGTGGTGGTTATAGCAATCAGCCCCAGCATTTT.

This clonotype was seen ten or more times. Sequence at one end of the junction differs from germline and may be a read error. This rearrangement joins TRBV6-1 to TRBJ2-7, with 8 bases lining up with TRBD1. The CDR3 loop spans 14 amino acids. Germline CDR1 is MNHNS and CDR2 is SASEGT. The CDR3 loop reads CASREGQGLYEQYF. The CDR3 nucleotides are TGTGCCAGCAGGGAAGGACAGGGCCTCTACGAGCAGTACTTC.